This entry lists 7 T cell receptor beta chains sequenced from one sample in a study of control samples from healthy donors and cancer patients. Profiled with immunoSEQ multiplex PCR; TCRdb holds only in-frame clones, not every one. The data contain 78,000 or so clones, nearly 90% of them singletons. The sample comprised blood. Receptor source: a woman between 45 and 65 years old in good health.

This chain connects TRBV4-2 to TRBJ1-4; D is uncertain. Germline values: CDR1 LGHNA, CDR2 YNFKEQ. CDR3 size: 14 residues. Trimming stripped 1 base from V and 8 bases from J, with 11 bases between. The CDR3 sequence is CASSQGQFGEKLFF. The CDR3 coding sequence is TGTGCCAGCAGCCAAGGGCAGTTTGGGGAAAAACTGTTTTTT.

The CDR3 DNA follows: TGTGCCATCAGTGAGTCGGGTGGGGGGAACACAGATACGCAGTATTTT. Protein: CAISESGGGNTDTQYF. The genes are TRBV10-3 and TRBJ2-3, with D maybe TRBD2 (6 bases). There are 16 residues in the CDR3. Germline-derived CDR1 and CDR2 are ENHRY and SYGVKD. The V and J ends lost 0 bases and 2 bases respectively, with 12 bases between them.

V is TRBV27 and J is TRBJ1-6, with D tentatively TRBD1 (5 bases). Trimming left V 4 bases short and J 9 bases short, with 16 bases between. The germline V gene encodes CDR1 MNHEY and CDR2 SMNVEV (reference sequence). The CDR3 loop spans 15 amino acids. The CDR3 region has the DNA TGTGCCAGCAGTTGGGAGGGACCGGTGGGTTCACCCCTCCACTTT. Translation: CASSWEGPVGSPLHF.

V usage is TRBV7-9 and J usage is TRBJ2-7; TRBD1 matches 7 bases. The CDR3 is 14 amino acids. V shed 1 base and J 3 bases; nucleotides not matched to a gene: 3. In germline, CDR1 is SEHNR, CDR2 FQNEAQ (reference sequence). The DNA of the CDR3 is TGTGCCAGCAGCTTAGAGGCAGGGGGCTACGAGCAGTACTTC. Translation: CASSLEAGGYEQYF.

V and J are TRBV10-1 and TRBJ1-1, with D tentatively TRBD1 (6 bases). V was cut by 6 bases and J by 3 bases, with 17 bases left in between. The CDR3 totals 15 residues. CDR1 WNHNN and CDR2 SYGVQD come from the germline V gene (reference sequence). The CDR3 nucleotides read TGCGCCAGCAGCCTGGGAGGGGGTAGTCACACTGAAGCTTTCTTT. Its translation: CASSLGGGSHTEAFF.

The chain is built from TRBV11-2 and TRBJ2-6; D is ambiguous. This CDR3 spans 18 amino acids. CDR1 is SGHAT, CDR2 FQNNGV, per germline. Trimming removed 5 bases from V and 2 bases from J, with 19 bases in between. Written as DNA, the CDR3 is TGTGCCAGCAGCCGGAGCGTTGGCAGATATGCTGGGGCCAACGTCCTGACTTTC. Amino acids: CASSRSVGRYAGANVLTF.

This clone was detected a few times. The CDR3 loop reads CASSVAGGPRDGELFF. DNA of the CDR3: TGTGCCAGCAGCGTAGCGGGGGGGCCTAGGGACGGGGAGCTGTTTTTT. This sequence joins TRBV9 and TRBJ2-2; 8 bases map to TRBD2. The CDR3 runs 16 residues. The germline V gene encodes CDR1 SGDLS and CDR2 YYNGEE. Losses at the gene ends were 0 bases for V and 7 bases for J; bases not matched to a gene: 8.